The present TCR beta chain was sequenced within a study of Ad26.COV2.S vaccination and SARS-CoV-2 variants. Study summary: Donor had been placed in the Ad26.COV2.S arm of the COV1001 trial.

The sample's treatment: approximately 18 received Ad26.COV2.S at low or high dose, single or two shots; 5 received placebo; per-sample allocation not given. Day 63 after the first injection of vaccine or placebo was the sampling time. Trimming stripped 4 bases from V and 7 bases from J, with 14 bases between. CDR3 length equals 14 residues. CDR1 and CDR2 from the germline V gene are MNHEY and SMNVEV (reference sequence). Regarding the study as a whole: Vaccine and placebo recipients had comparable breadth of non-spike TCRs.

Some clones are missing from TCRdb's copy, which holds only in-frame ones; the method was immunoSEQ multiplex PCR. The sample consists of roughly 420,000 clones, nearly 90% of them appearing once. As for this clone: The antigen is undetermined.

V is TRBV27 and J is TRBJ1-5; weak D call: TRBD1 (5 bases). The specimen was peripheral blood, collected in a trial of Ad26.COV2.S vaccine versus placebo. The receptor was isolated from a person between 18 and 65 years old who received the Ad26.COV2.S COVID-19 vaccine or a placebo. The CDR3 spells CASSSLRGEQPQHF. The DNA for the CDR3 is TGTGCCAGCAGTTCTTTGAGGGGAGAGCAGCCCCAGCATTTT.